This T cell receptor (beta chain) was sequenced during a study of PD-1 blockade in classical Hodgkin lymphoma. Study as a whole: Patients were infused with nivolumab 3 mg/kg every 2 weeks. Study results and caveats: Patients who responded completely had about the same baseline diversity as newly diagnosed patients.

This clone was seen a handful of times. The antigen is not known. Germline V gene data show CDR1 as SGDLS and CDR2 as YYNGEE. This CDR3 has 11 amino acids. Between the trimmed V and J ends, which lost 3 bases and 8 bases, there was a span of 8 bases. The assay was immunoSEQ multiplex PCR, and TCRdb's table has in-frame clones only and misses some. The sample holds approximately 100,000 clones; 83% are singletons and the top ten take about 18%. Stated time point: cycle 4 day 1 (C4D1), after 6 weeks of nivolumab. After autologous stem cell transplantation all patients relapsed, and prior brentuximab vedotin exposure differed between cohorts.

This material consisted of peripheral blood mononuclear cells (PBMCs), taken before the fourth cycle of nivolumab. J is TRBJ1-2 and V is TRBV9; D not resolved. The receptor comes from a human donor with classical Hodgkin lymphoma. The CDR3 DNA sequence: TGTGCCAGCAGCGCGAGCGGGGGCTACACCTTC. Amino acids: CASSASGGYTF.